This TCR beta chain is from a study of shared clonotypes between healthy human individuals. Overall study context: The plates for each donor numbered three CD4 naive, three CD4 memory, two CD8 naive and one CD8 memory. General study points: Roughly 4.6% of naive CD4 clonotypes were common to a handful of donors. Larger richness was generally estimated for naive than memory subsets.

TCRdb keeps only in-frame clones here, not all; method: immunoSEQ multiplex PCR. Counted here are 1.5 million to 2.5 million clones, about 95% occurring once; the ten biggest clones make up 1% to 1.5%. The length of the CDR3 is 15 residues. J gave up 6 bases and V 3 bases, and 8 bases lay outside the gene matches. The germline V gene encodes CDR1 SGHDT and CDR2 YYEEEE. For this clone: Antigen unknown.

Naive CD8 cells comprised CD45RO-negative, CCR7-positively selected cells, excluding terminally differentiated effector memory CD45RA+ cells. The chain joins TRBV5-6 to TRBJ2-1; 8 bases agree with TRBD2. The sequence was collected from a man younger than 35 in good health. Sequenced material: naive CD8+ T cells sorted from blood. The CDR3: CASSSEREYSNEQFF. For the CDR3, the DNA is TGTGCCAGCAGCTCAGAGCGGGAGTACAGCAATGAGCAGTTCTTC.